The T cell receptor beta chain described here comes from a study of cytomegalovirus exposure and HLA in healthy donors. Overall study: As an earlier analysis found, about 179 million T cells yielded fewer than 130 million unique TCR beta sequences. HLA-typed donors were the source of about 90 million unique TCRs held in an early data release. Study-level points and caveats: In an earlier analysis, most TCR beta V segments were productive about 87% or about 30% of the time.

Germline V gives CDR1 LNHNV, CDR2 YYDKDF (reference sequence). Trimming left V 5 bases short and J 8 bases short, with 15 bases between. The CDR3 totals 13 residues. In the case of this clone: Its antigen is currently unknown.

Primers for the PCR totalled 60 Vbeta and 13 Jbeta. Sequencing was performed with immunoSEQ multiplex PCR; in TCRdb, only in-frame clones are kept and a portion is missing. The sample holds 110,000 to 150,000 clones, approximately 73% seen once. Unrecorded immune exposure was likely among donors, who were nominally healthy when sampled. This TCR was recovered from a middle-aged woman in good health and CMV-seronegative. Sequencing was done on a sample of PBMCs. V usage is TRBV15 and J usage is TRBJ1-2; D may be TRBD1 (6 bases). CDR3 region: CATSAQGSGGYTF. The CDR3 bases are TGTGCCACCAGCGCCCAGGGGTCGGGCGGCTACACCTTC. Full variable domain (outside the CDR3, taken from reference TRBV15 and TRBJ1-2): DAMVIQNPRYQVTQFGKPVTLSCSQTLNHNVMYWYQQKSSQAPKLLFHYYDKDFNNEADTPDNFQSRRPNTSFCFLDIRSPGLGDTAMYLCATSAQGSGGYTFGSGTRLTVV.